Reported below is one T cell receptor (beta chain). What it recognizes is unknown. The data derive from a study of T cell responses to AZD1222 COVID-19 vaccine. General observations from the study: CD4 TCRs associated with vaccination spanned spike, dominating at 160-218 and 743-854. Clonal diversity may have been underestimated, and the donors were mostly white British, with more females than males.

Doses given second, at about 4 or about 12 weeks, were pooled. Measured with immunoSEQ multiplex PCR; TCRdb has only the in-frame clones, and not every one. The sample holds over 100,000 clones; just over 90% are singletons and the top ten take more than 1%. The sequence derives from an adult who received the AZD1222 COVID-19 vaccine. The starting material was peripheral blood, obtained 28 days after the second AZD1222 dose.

The CDR3, as DNA: TGTGCCAGCAGTTTTTATTCGGGGGAGGAAAAACTGTTTTTT. This codes for CASSFYSGEEKLFF. V and J are TRBV28 and TRBJ1-4, with a tentative D call TRBD1 (5 bases). The CDR3 is 14 residues long. Trimming pared 3 bases from V and 8 bases from J, leaving 13 bases between. Germline V lookup: CDR1 MDHEN, CDR2 SYDVKM. The full variable domain, completed using reference TRBV28 and TRBJ1-4, is DVKVTQSSRYLVKRTGEKVFLECVQDMDHENMFWYRQDPGLGLRLIYFSYDVKMKEKGDIPEGYSVSREKKERFSLILESASTNQTSMYLCASSFYSGEEKLFFGSGTQLSVL.